The T cell receptor beta chain described here comes from a study of blood T cell repertoires in COVID-19. Across the study: Samples of COVID-19 (acute and convalescent) were obtained from the United States, Italy and Spain. Sources were T cells, B-cell-depleted T cells, or PBMCs; the material itself was cDNA or gDNA.

As processed by the authors: Reference gene primers were amplified, and this amplification served to estimate nucleated cell counts. Sequencing used immunoSEQ multiplex PCR; TCRdb keeps in-frame clones, though not all of them. V, J and clone size derive from that table, while D and trimming were established from the DNA sequence. The repertoire includes roughly 410,000 clones, around 91% of them detected once, and approximately 1.5% sits in the top ten. Germline V gene lookup returns CDR1 MNHEY and CDR2 SVGAGI. The CDR3 extends over 14 amino acids. Germline trimming cut 7 bases from V and 3 bases from J; bases unmatched to any gene: 3. Seattle enrolled patients during active infection and tracked them longitudinally. Only one count was recorded for this clone.

Sequencing was performed on peripheral blood. The clonotype comes from a woman aged 40 to 50 with COVID-19, enrolled during active disease. V gene TRBV6-5 combines with J gene TRBJ2-2, with 9 nucleotides matching TRBD1. The CDR3 DNA follows: TGTGCCAGCACCGGACAGGGGTACACCGGGGAGCTGTTTTTT. It specifies CASTGQGYTGELFF.